Following are 32 T cell receptor beta chains from one sample sequenced in a study of control samples from healthy donors and cancer patients. TCRdb keeps only in-frame clones here, not all; method: immunoSEQ multiplex PCR. In the table there are around 130,000 clones, approximately 90% of which are singletons. Sequencing used blood. These receptors were taken from a man aged 25 to 45 in good health.

V is TRBV6-1 and J is TRBJ1-2; D remains ambiguous. The V end lost 1 base, the J end lost 5 bases, and 5 bases lay between the germline ends. The CDR3 is made up of 12 amino acids. Germline CDR1 reads MNHNS; CDR2 reads SASEGT. The CDR3 sequence is CASSEVPYGYTF. CDR3 nucleotide sequence: TGTGCCAGCAGTGAAGTTCCTTATGGCTACACCTTC.

This clone was detected only once. The chain employs TRBV6-5 and TRBJ1-1, with TRBD1 matching 7 bases. CDR3 length: 14 residues. V was pared by 7 bases and J by 1 base, with 6 bases of the junction left unmatched. Germline-derived CDR1 and CDR2 are MNHEY and SVGAGI. The CDR3 loop is CASTMGQPNTEAFF. As DNA, the CDR3 is TGTGCCAGCACCATGGGACAGCCGAACACTGAAGCTTTCTTT.

The chain links TRBV10-3 to TRBJ1-4; TRBD1 matches at 10 bases. The V gene's germline CDR1 is ENHRY and CDR2 SYGVKD. This CDR3 is built from 18 residues. The ends lost 6 bases at V and 4 bases at J; junction bases unmatched: 14. The CDR3 region is CAIRAGTGAGAGNEKLFF. In DNA form, the CDR3 reads TGTGCCATCAGGGCCGGGACAGGGGCCGGTGCGGGTAATGAAAAACTGTTTTTT.

The chain carries TRBV18 and TRBJ2-7, with 9 nucleotides matching TRBD1. The CDR3 is made up of 15 amino acids. Germline V gene data show CDR1 as KGHSH and CDR2 as LQKENI. After removal of 3 bases from V and 0 bases from J, the junction contained 3 bases not matched to a gene. CDR3 nucleotide sequence: TGTGCCAGCTCACCCGGGACAGGGCTCTCCTACGAGCAGTACTTC. Protein product: CASSPGTGLSYEQYF.

V is TRBV30 and J is TRBJ1-1; 7 bases fit TRBD1. The CDR3 runs 14 residues. The germline V gene encodes CDR1 GTSNPN and CDR2 SVGIG (reference sequence). V shed 3 bases and J 0 bases; nucleotides not matched to a gene: 4. The CDR3 DNA is TGTGCCTGGAGCCTAGGGGGCGTGAACACTGAAGCTTTCTTT. This encodes CAWSLGGVNTEAFF.

The chain links TRBV13 to TRBJ2-6; D unclear. CDR1 is PRHDT and CDR2 is FYEKMQ in the germline V gene (reference sequence). The V and J ends lost 3 bases and 2 bases respectively, with 8 bases between them. The CDR3 loop spans 15 amino acids. The CDR3 DNA reads TGTGCCAGCAGCTTCAGGCCCGCTGGGGCCAACGTCCTGACTTTC. Protein sequence: CASSFRPAGANVLTF.

The J gene is TRBJ2-1, the V gene TRBV5-1, with D perhaps matching TRBD1 (5 bases). The CDR3 totals 14 residues. Germline V gene sequence: CDR1 SGHRS, CDR2 YFSETQ. The V gene lost 0 bases and the J gene lost 4 bases, with 8 bases spanning the gap. The CDR3 spells CASSLGQLYNEQFF. The CDR3 DNA follows: TGCGCCAGCAGCTTGGGACAGCTTTACAATGAGCAGTTCTTC. The full variable domain, with the rest looked up from reference TRBV5-1 and TRBJ2-1, is KAGVTQTPRYLIKTRGQQVTLSCSPISGHRSVSWYQQTPGQGLQFLFEYFSETQRNKGNFPGRFSGRQFSNSRSEMNVSTLELGDSALYLCASSLGQLYNEQFFGPGTRLTVL.

The gene calls are TRBV2 and TRBJ2-5, with 9 bases aligning to TRBD1. The CDR3 loop spans 14 amino acids. After removal of 6 bases from V and 5 bases from J, the junction contained 7 bases not matched to a gene. Germline V gene sequence: CDR1 SNHLY, CDR2 FYNNEI. The CDR3 sequence is CASSVDRGRETQYF. As DNA, the CDR3 is TGTGCCAGCAGCGTGGACAGGGGTCGGGAGACCCAGTACTTC.

This clone occurred once. This rearrangement joins TRBV24-1 to TRBJ2-4, with D perhaps assigned TRBD1 or TRBD2 (5 bases each). The CDR3 contains 13 residues. Trimming left V 5 bases short and J 6 bases short, with 10 bases between. Germline lookup yields CDR1 KGHDR and CDR2 SFDVKD. CDR3 in DNA: TGTGCCACCAGTGGAGGGGTTGGAAACATTCAGTACTTC. Encoded protein: CATSGGVGNIQYF.

Points on this clone: Other nucleotide sequences in the sample specify the same CDR3. The genes are TRBV12-3 or TRBV12-4 and TRBJ1-1; D remains ambiguous. Trimming took off 3 bases at V and 1 base at J, with 3 bases between the two ends. CDR3 length: 12 residues. The CDR3 spells CASSLANTEAFF. For the CDR3, the DNA is TGTGCCAGCAGTTTGGCGAACACTGAAGCTTTCTTT.

J is TRBJ2-3 and V is TRBV11-3; 10 bases map to TRBD2. This CDR3 spans 17 amino acids. Germline CDR1 is SGHNT and CDR2 is YENEEA. V lost 1 base, J lost 0 bases, and 4 bases stayed unmatched. The CDR3 here is CASSLGASGGSTDTQYF. In DNA, the CDR3 is TGTGCCAGCAGCTTAGGGGCTAGCGGGGGAAGCACAGATACGCAGTATTTT.

The chain links TRBV29-1 to TRBJ2-5; D remains unclear. In germline, CDR1 is SQVTM, CDR2 ANQGSEA. The CDR3 runs 14 residues. V lost 7 bases to trimming and J lost 1 base, with 16 bases between them. The CDR3 DNA reads as TGCAGCGCCCCAGGTAGCCAATCCCAAGAGACCCAGTACTTC. It is translated as CSAPGSQSQETQYF.

The genes are TRBV3-1 (or the pseudogene TRBV3-2) and TRBJ1-4; possible D gene TRBD1, 6 bases. Trimming removed 0 bases at V and 7 bases at J, with 12 bases between. Per the germline V gene, CDR1 is LGHDT and CDR2 is YNNKEL (reference sequence). The CDR3 runs 15 residues. The CDR3 sequence is CASSQDHRASEKLFF. The CDR3 DNA follows: TGTGCCAGCAGCCAAGACCACAGGGCGAGTGAAAAACTGTTTTTT.

This clone was found once. The chain couples TRBV6-5 to TRBJ1-1, with D unclear. Germline values: CDR1 MNHEY, CDR2 SVGAGI. The V gene lost 7 bases and the J gene lost 4 bases, with 13 bases spanning the gap. The CDR3 contains 13 residues. CDR3 loop: CASTQLSSTEAFF. For the CDR3, the DNA is TGTGCCAGCACACAGTTAAGTAGCACTGAAGCTTTCTTT.

The CDR3 protein is CATSADRGTANTGELFF. In nucleotides, the CDR3 is TGTGCCACCAGTGCGGACAGAGGTACAGCGAACACCGGGGAGCTGTTTTTT. The V gene is TRBV24-1, the J gene TRBJ2-2, with D perhaps matching TRBD1 (6 bases). The CDR3 runs 17 residues. The V gene lost 5 bases and the J gene lost 0 bases, with 15 bases spanning the gap. Germline-derived CDR1 and CDR2 are KGHDR and SFDVKD.

The chain uses TRBV4-1 and TRBJ2-7; TRBD2 agrees at 10 bases. CDR3 length equals 18 residues. The germline CDR1 and CDR2 sequences are MGHRA and YSYEKL. Trimming took 0 bases from V and 3 from J; bases not matched to a gene: 11. For the CDR3, the DNA is TGCGCCAGCAGCCAAGAGAGCCTAGCGGGGGACCTTCGCTACGAGCAGTACTTC. Protein sequence: CASSQESLAGDLRYEQYF.

J is TRBJ2-7 and V is TRBV6-5; D remains unclear. Germline CDR1 MNHEY, CDR2 SVGAGI. CDR3 length: 15 residues. Trimming stripped 0 bases from V and 5 bases from J, with 14 bases between. CDR3 residues: CASSYSAGPLDEQYF. DNA for the CDR3: TGTGCCAGCAGTTACTCGGCAGGCCCCTTGGACGAGCAGTACTTC.

The genes are TRBV6-6 and TRBJ1-4, with 8 bases fitting TRBD1. Germline V gene sequence: CDR1 MNHNY, CDR2 SVGAGI (reference sequence). The CDR3 has 14 residues. Trimming cost V 5 bases and J 7 bases; bases outside gene matches: 6. In DNA, the CDR3 is TGTGCCAGCAGTGGGGGACAGGACAGTGAAAAACTGTTTTTT. It specifies CASSGGQDSEKLFF.

The rearrangement uses TRBV7-3 and TRBJ2-3; 8 bases map to TRBD1. The CDR3 runs 15 residues. V was pared by 0 bases and J by 1 base, with 0 bases of the junction left unmatched. The germline V gene encodes CDR1 SGHTA and CDR2 FQGTGA. CDR3 loop: CASSLTGQGTDTQYF. The DNA for the CDR3 is TGTGCCAGCAGCTTAACGGGACAGGGCACAGATACGCAGTATTTT.

V gene TRBV10-2 combines with J gene TRBJ1-1, with D possibly being TRBD1 (6 bases). The CDR3 runs to 11 residues. Per the germline V gene, CDR1 is WSHSY and CDR2 is SAAADI. V was shortened by 6 bases and J by 7 bases, with 9 bases between the two germline ends. Here the CDR3 DNA reads TGCGCCAGCAGCGGGACACGTGAAGCTTTCTTT. It yields the protein CASSGTREAFF.

The chain joins TRBV27 to TRBJ1-1; 10 bases align to TRBD1. The germline V gene has CDR1 MNHEY and CDR2 SMNVEV (reference sequence). The CDR3 contains 13 residues. The V gene end was trimmed by 6 bases and the J gene end by 7 bases; junction bases not matched to a gene: 5. CDR3 in DNA: TGTGCCAGCAGGGGGACAGGGGTGCTTGAAGCTTTCTTT. Translating it yields CASRGTGVLEAFF.

The chain joins TRBV5-4 to TRBJ1-2, with D maybe TRBD1 (6 bases). This CDR3 comprises 14 residues. Germline V gene data show CDR1 as SGHNT and CDR2 as YYREEE (reference sequence). With 7 bases removed from V and 9 bases from J, the gap between germline ends came to 22 bases. This CDR3 is CASGARDTSISYTF. The CDR3 DNA is TGTGCCAGCGGGGCCCGGGACACCTCTATTAGCTACACCTTC.

The chain joins TRBV24-1 to TRBJ2-5; no clear D gene. This CDR3 region has 14 residues. The germline V gene has CDR1 KGHDR and CDR2 SFDVKD. V lost 1 base and J lost 2, with 7 bases in between. The CDR3 sequence is CATSDFMGQETQYF. The CDR3 coding sequence is TGTGCCACCAGTGATTTCATGGGTCAAGAGACCCAGTACTTC.

The V and J genes are TRBV7-2 and TRBJ2-1; TRBD1 aligns across 9 bases. V dropped 5 bases and J dropped 8; count of bases not matched to a gene: 4. This CDR3 region has 13 residues. Germline values: CDR1 SGHTA, CDR2 FQGNSA. The CDR3 sequence: CASSMDRGDEQFF. The CDR3 nucleotides are TGTGCCAGCAGCATGGACAGGGGCGATGAGCAGTTCTTC.

The V call is TRBV25-1, the J call TRBJ1-1; 8 bases agree with TRBD1. V was pared by 5 bases and J by 3 bases, with 5 bases of the junction left unmatched. Germline CDR1 is MGHDK and CDR2 is SYGVNS. This CDR3 comprises 14 residues. CDR3 loop: CASSPLDRDTEAFF. CDR3 coding DNA: TGTGCCAGCAGTCCCTTGGACAGGGACACTGAAGCTTTCTTT.

This chain links TRBV5-1 with TRBJ2-3, with D perhaps matching TRBD1 (6 bases). Per the germline V gene, CDR1 is SGHRS and CDR2 is YFSETQ. Trimming took off 1 base at V and 1 base at J, with 10 bases between the two ends. The CDR3 runs 15 residues. CDR3 amino acids: CASSLMSGGTDTQYF. The CDR3 bases are TGCGCCAGCAGCTTGATGTCAGGGGGCACAGATACGCAGTATTTT.

The J gene is TRBJ1-4, the V gene TRBV2, with D possibly TRBD1 on 6 matching bases. CDR1 SNHLY and CDR2 FYNNEI come from the germline V gene. V lost 10 bases and J lost 0, with 15 bases in between. The CDR3 length is 15 residues. The CDR3 DNA reads as TGTGCCACCCATAGGGGGGGCTCAACTAATGAAAAACTGTTTTTT. Protein: CATHRGGSTNEKLFF.

The rearrangement uses TRBV5-1 and TRBJ2-3; D is tentatively TRBD1 or TRBD2 (5 bases each). Germline CDR1 and CDR2: SGHRS and YFSETQ. The CDR3 covers 16 residues. V lost 4 bases to trimming and J lost 0 bases, with 15 bases between them. CDR3 nucleotides: TGCGCCAGCAGCCCTACGGGGCCGGCTAGCACAGATACGCAGTATTTT. Translation: CASSPTGPASTDTQYF. The full variable domain, rest sourced from reference TRBV5-1 and TRBJ2-3, is KAGVTQTPRYLIKTRGQQVTLSCSPISGHRSVSWYQQTPGQGLQFLFEYFSETQRNKGNFPGRFSGRQFSNSRSEMNVSTLELGDSALYLCASSPTGPASTDTQYFGPGTRLTVL.

This clone was seen a single time. The chain uses TRBV27 and TRBJ2-2; the match to TRBD2 covers 15 bases. V lost 2 bases, J lost 7 bases, and 8 bases stayed unmatched. This CDR3 region has 18 residues. Germline CDR1 MNHEY, CDR2 SMNVEV (reference sequence). The CDR3 DNA follows: TGTGCCAGCAGTTTAAAGGGACTAGCGGGGGGCAGGCTCGGGGAGCTGTTTTTT. Translated: CASSLKGLAGGRLGELFF.

The chain has TRBV10-1 and TRBJ2-7; D remains ambiguous. The germline CDR1 and CDR2 sequences are WNHNN and SYGVQD (reference sequence). The V gene lost 5 bases and the J gene lost 6 bases, with 14 bases spanning the gap. The CDR3 runs 13 residues. The CDR3 loop is CASSRPGDGEQYF. CDR3 DNA: TGCGCCAGCAGTAGACCGGGTGACGGCGAGCAGTACTTC.

This clone was observed a single time. The chain combines TRBV7-9 with TRBJ2-1; 8 nucleotides align to TRBD1. J gave up 3 bases and V 10 bases, and 11 bases lay outside the gene matches. This CDR3 region has 15 residues. Germline V gene data show CDR1 as SEHNR and CDR2 as FQNEAQ (reference sequence). Here the CDR3 DNA reads TGTGCCATCCCACATCTGGACAGGGACTACAATGAGCAGTTCTTC. Translating it yields CAIPHLDRDYNEQFF.

This clone was counted only a few times. This chain uses TRBV11-2 with TRBJ1-4; D remains unclear. Germline loops: CDR1 SGHAT, CDR2 FQNNGV. V was pared by 5 bases and J by 5 bases, with 9 bases between. The CDR3 runs 13 residues. Here the CDR3 DNA reads TGTGCCAGCAGCCAAAATTTGAATGAAAAACTGTTTTTT. This sequence encodes CASSQNLNEKLFF.